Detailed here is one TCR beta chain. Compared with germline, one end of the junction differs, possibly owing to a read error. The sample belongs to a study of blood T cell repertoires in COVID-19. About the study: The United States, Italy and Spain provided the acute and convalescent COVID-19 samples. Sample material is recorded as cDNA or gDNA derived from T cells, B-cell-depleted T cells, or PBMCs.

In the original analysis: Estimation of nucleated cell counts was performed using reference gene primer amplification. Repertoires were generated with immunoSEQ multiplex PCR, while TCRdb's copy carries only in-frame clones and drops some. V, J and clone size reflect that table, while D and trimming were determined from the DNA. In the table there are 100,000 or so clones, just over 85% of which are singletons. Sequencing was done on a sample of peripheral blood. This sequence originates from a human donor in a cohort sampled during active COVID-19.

In DNA form, the CDR3 reads TGTGCCAGCAGCCGCGAAACAGGGACAGGGGGAAGTTTCACCTTT. Residues: CASSRETGTGGSFTF. The rearrangement joins TRBV28 to TRBJ1-6, with TRBD1 matching 11 bases. Per germline, CDR1 MDHEN and CDR2 SYDVKM. The CDR3 is 15 amino acids.